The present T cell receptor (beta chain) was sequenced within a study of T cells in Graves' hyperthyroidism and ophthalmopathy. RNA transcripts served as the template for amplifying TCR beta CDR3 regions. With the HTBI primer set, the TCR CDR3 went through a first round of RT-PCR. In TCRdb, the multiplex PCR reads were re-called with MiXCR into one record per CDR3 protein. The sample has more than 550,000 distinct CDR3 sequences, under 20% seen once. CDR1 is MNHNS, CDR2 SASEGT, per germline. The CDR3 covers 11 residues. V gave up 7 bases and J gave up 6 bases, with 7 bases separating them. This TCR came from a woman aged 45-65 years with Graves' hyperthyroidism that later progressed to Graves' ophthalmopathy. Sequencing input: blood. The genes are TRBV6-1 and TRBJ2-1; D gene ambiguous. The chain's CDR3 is CASKRVNEQFF. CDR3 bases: TGTGCCAGCAAGCGAGTCAATGAGCAGTTCTTC.